The subject of this entry is one T cell receptor (beta chain). V lost 2 bases to trimming and J lost 9 bases; unmatched junction nucleotides: 5. The CDR3 is 13 residues long. CDR1 is LGHDT and CDR2 is YNNKEL in the germline V gene (reference sequence). The authors' processing: Amplification of reference gene primers provided the estimated nucleated cell counts. Profiling relied on immunoSEQ multiplex PCR, and the TCRdb table lists in-frame clones only, not all of them. The DNA gave D and trimming, while V, J and clone size come from that table. The sample yields over 150,000 clones, 75% to 90% seen once. Those enrolled in Seattle joined during active infection and were followed longitudinally afterward. This sample is part of a study of blood T cell repertoires in COVID-19. Across the whole study: The United States, Italy and Spain supplied acute and convalescent COVID-19 samples. PBMCs, B-cell-depleted T cells, or T cells provided the cDNA or gDNA that made up the material.

What was sequenced was peripheral blood. This receptor was taken from a woman aged 40 to 49 with COVID-19, enrolled during active disease. The chain is built from TRBV3-1 (or the pseudogene TRBV3-2) and TRBJ1-2; 8 positions match TRBD1. As DNA, the CDR3 is TGTGCCAGCAGCCAACGACAGGGGCTCAGCTACACCTTC. Its translation: CASSQRQGLSYTF.